This TCR beta chain was identified in a study of regulatory T cells in long-lasting Graves disease. Study-level results: Persistent disease favored TRBV28, TRBJ1-2 and TRBJ2-5.

The time point is: newly diagnosed GD, antithyroid drugs for less than 3 months. Following extraction of RNA from PBMCs, that RNA was used to make the TCR library. TCR beta libraries were built with iRepertoire HTBI primers and Arm-PCR of CDR3 regions. TCRdb called the multiplex PCR reads again in MiXCR, with one record for every CDR3 protein. Among hundreds of thousands of distinct CDR3 sequences listed, about 16% were seen once. Between the trimmed V and J ends, which lost 2 bases and 1 base, there was a span of 12 bases. The CDR3 is 15 residues long. Germline values: CDR1 SGHRS, CDR2 YFSETQ. In its sample, this clonotype was seen many times. Its antigen is as yet unknown. These records were also assigned to another study, of T cells in Graves' hyperthyroidism and ophthalmopathy.

The chain couples TRBV5-1 to TRBJ1-1; D unresolved. This sample comprised peripheral blood mononuclear cells (PBMCs), obtained at new diagnosis, from a patient treated with antithyroid drugs. This sequence originates from a woman in her thirties with Graves disease. CDR3 coding DNA: TGCGCCAGCAGCTTTGAAGGCAGACGGAACACTGAAGCTTTCTTT. Its translation is CASSFEGRRNTEAFF.